Below are 20 T cell receptor beta chains sequenced from a single sample in a study of long-term antiretroviral therapy in people with HIV (dated 2022 in TCRdb). Sequencing of the TRB variable region was done with the immunoSEQ hsTCRB v3.0 assay at survey level resolution. TCRdb provides this immuneACCESS table in a form limited to in-frame rearrangements. Some clones are lacking; in checked studies, under half of them reflect an unresolved V gene, and why the rest are absent is not known. Present in this sample are about 29,000 clones, 70% to 90% of which were seen just once. Approximately 4% of the sample belongs to the ten largest clones. The sample consisted of unsorted PBMCs, taken 0.5 years after starting antiretroviral therapy. The receptor source for this set is a woman between 18 and 29 years old with HIV.

The V gene is TRBV7-2, the J gene TRBJ1-3, with D tentatively TRBD1 (5 bases). Trimming took 5 bases from V and 3 from J, leaving 14 bases between them. The CDR3 length is 15 residues. Germline CDR1 is SGHTA and CDR2 is FQGNSA. CDR3 amino acids: CASSPLGDGGNTIYF. DNA for the CDR3: TGTGCCAGCAGCCCGTTGGGGGATGGTGGAAACACCATATATTTT.

This clone has a single count. The chain recombines TRBV7-9 with TRBJ2-3, with 9 nucleotides matching TRBD2. CDR3 length: 14 amino acids. Per germline, CDR1 SEHNR and CDR2 FQNEAQ (reference sequence). With V trimmed by 3 bases and J by 4 bases, 2 bases remained unmatched. CDR3 bases: TGTGCCAGCAGCTTGGGACTAGCACCAGATACGCAGTATTTT. Its translation is CASSLGLAPDTQYF.

This clone showed up just once. The J gene is TRBJ2-1, the V gene TRBV5-8; 9 nucleotides line up with TRBD1. Per germline, CDR1 SGHTS and CDR2 YDEGEE. V trimming: 0 bases; J trimming: 0 bases; junction bases outside the gene matches: 4. This CDR3 contains 17 residues. CDR3 sequence: CASSLDGTGSSYNEQFF. As DNA, the CDR3 is TGTGCCAGCAGCTTGGATGGGACAGGGAGCTCCTACAATGAGCAGTTCTTC.

This sequence joins TRBV7-3 and TRBJ2-7; a weak D match, TRBD2 (6 bases). V lost 5 bases to trimming and J lost 3 bases, with 17 bases between them. The CDR3 consists of 15 residues. CDR1 and CDR2 from the germline V gene are SGHTA and FQGTGA. The CDR3 here is CASSLGTGDFYEQYF. The DNA for the CDR3 is TGTGCCAGCAGCCTCGGGACGGGAGACTTCTACGAGCAGTACTTC.

The V call is TRBV28, the J call TRBJ2-3; 14 bases map to TRBD2. Germline lookup yields CDR1 MDHEN and CDR2 SYDVKM. V was pared by 4 bases and J by 4 bases, with 7 bases of the junction left unmatched. This CDR3 comprises 17 residues. The CDR3 coding sequence is TGTGCCAGCAGTTCATTTTGGACTAGCGGGAGGTCAGATACGCAGTATTTT. Translating gives CASSSFWTSGRSDTQYF.

V and J are TRBV21-1 and TRBJ2-7; the table calls TRBD1, which could not be checked here. TRBV21-1 is deemed a pseudogene. This CDR3 comprises 15 residues. The CDR3 DNA follows: TGTGCCAGCAGCAGCCGGACAGGAAGATCCTACGAGCAGTACTTC. Its translation: CASSSRTGRSYEQYF.

The rearrangement joins TRBV11-2 to TRBJ2-4; TRBD2 agrees at 7 bases. Losses at the gene ends were 3 bases for V and 0 bases for J; bases not matched to a gene: 5. CDR1 and CDR2 from the germline V gene are SGHAT and FQNNGV. The CDR3 has 16 residues. The CDR3 DNA follows: TGTGCCAGCAGCTTCGGGGGAGGGGTAGCCAAAAACATTCAGTACTTC. This codes for CASSFGGGVAKNIQYF.

This sequence joins TRBV7-2 and TRBJ2-1, with 12 bases aligning to TRBD2. CDR3 length equals 17 residues. Trimming removed 2 bases from V and 5 bases from J; junction bases left unmatched: 7. The V gene's germline CDR1 is SGHTA and CDR2 FQGNSA. CDR3 in DNA: TGTGCCAGCAGCTTAAGGACTAGCGGGATTTTAAACAATGAGCAGTTCTTC. It specifies CASSLRTSGILNNEQFF.

The chain recombines TRBV7-9 with TRBJ2-2; 8 bases line up with TRBD1. The CDR3 runs to 19 residues. V shed 1 base, J shed 3 bases, and the junction held 13 bases outside the gene matches. Germline V lookup: CDR1 SEHNR, CDR2 FQNEAQ (reference sequence). DNA for the CDR3: TGTGCCAGCAGCTTAGGATTCTTGGAGGCGACAGGGGACACCGGGGAGCTGTTTTTT. As protein: CASSLGFLEATGDTGELFF. Based on the CDR3 plus reference TRBV7-9 and TRBJ2-2, the full variable domain is DTGVSQNPRHKITKRGQNVTFRCDPISEHNRLYWYRQTLGQGPEFLTYFQNEAQLEKSRLLSDRFSAERPKGSFSTLEIQRTEQGDSAMYLCASSLGFLEATGDTGELFFGEGSRLTVL.

The chain couples TRBV7-2 to TRBJ2-7; tentatively, D is TRBD1 (6 bases). The ends were cut back, 3 bases at V and 3 bases at J, with 12 bases in the middle. Per the germline V gene, CDR1 is SGHTA and CDR2 is FQGNSA. This CDR3 region has 14 residues. The CDR3 DNA reads TGTGCCAGCAGCTTGCAGGGGTCCGACTACGAGCAGTACTTC. Protein product: CASSLQGSDYEQYF.

V gene TRBV7-6 combines with J gene TRBJ2-1; 9 bases map to TRBD2. The V gene end was trimmed by 2 bases and the J gene end by 7 bases; junction bases not matched to a gene: 18. Germline V gene data show CDR1 as SGHVS and CDR2 as FNYEAQ. This CDR3 has 19 residues. The CDR3 reads CASSLPRGVAGGPRNEQFF. The CDR3 DNA reads as TGTGCCAGCAGCTTACCCCGAGGGGTTGCGGGAGGGCCAAGGAATGAGCAGTTCTTC.

V gene TRBV7-9 combines with J gene TRBJ2-1; D is possibly TRBD1 (6 bases). The V gene's germline CDR1 is SEHNR and CDR2 FQNEAQ (reference sequence). Trimming left V 5 bases short and J 1 base short, with 15 bases between. This CDR3 spans 16 amino acids. DNA of the CDR3: TGTGCCAGCAGCCCTCCCGGGACAAGATCCTACAATGAGCAGTTCTTC. Its translation is CASSPPGTRSYNEQFF.

The J gene is TRBJ2-1, the V gene TRBV7-3, with 12 bases aligning to TRBD2. Per the germline V gene, CDR1 is SGHTA and CDR2 is FQGTGA. Losses at the gene ends were 1 base for V and 9 bases for J; bases not matched to a gene: 7. The CDR3 is made up of 16 amino acids. The CDR3 DNA reads TGTGCCAGCAGCTTAAATCCCGGACTAGCGGGAAGTGAGCAGTTCTTC. This sequence encodes CASSLNPGLAGSEQFF.

The gene calls are TRBV5-5 and TRBJ2-1; possible D gene TRBD1, 6 bases. Germline assignment: CDR1 SGHKS and CDR2 YYEKEE (reference sequence). V dropped 2 bases and J dropped 9 bases, with 15 bases sitting between them. The CDR3 sequence is 14 residues long. In nucleotides, the CDR3 is TGTGCCAGCAGCTTCCTGGACAGTACTGGTGAGCAGTTCTTC. This codes for CASSFLDSTGEQFF.

The V call is TRBV5-6, the J call TRBJ2-1; D gene unclear. CDR3 length equals 12 residues. The ends were cut back, 0 bases at V and 10 bases at J, with 8 bases in the middle. Germline CDR1 and CDR2: SGHDT and YYEEEE. The CDR3 DNA is TGTGCCAGCAGCTTGGCCGCGAGGGAGCAGTTCTTC. Protein product: CASSLAAREQFF.

The rearrangement uses TRBV7-2 and TRBJ1-1; D unresolved. CDR1 SGHTA and CDR2 FQGNSA come from the germline V gene. The CDR3 is 14 residues long. Trimming left V 5 bases short and J 3 bases short, with 13 bases between. In DNA, the CDR3 is TGTGCCAGCAGCCGCCTTCTCGTGGACACTGAAGCTTTCTTT. It yields the protein CASSRLLVDTEAFF. The whole variable domain, remainder taken from reference TRBV7-2 and TRBJ1-1, is GAGVSQSPSNKVTEKGKDVELRCDPISGHTALYWYRQSLGQGLEFLIYFQGNSAPDKSGLPSDRFSAERTGGSVSTLTIQRTQQEDSAVYLCASSRLLVDTEAFFGQGTRLTVV.

The chain couples TRBV5-1 to TRBJ2-3, with TRBD2 as a possible D gene (6 bases). V was trimmed by 0 bases and J by 1 base, leaving 12 bases between them. CDR1 and CDR2 from the germline V gene are SGHRS and YFSETQ. CDR3 length: 16 residues. In nucleotides, the CDR3 is TGCGCCAGCAGCTTGGATGGAGGGATAGGCACAGATACGCAGTATTTT. As protein: CASSLDGGIGTDTQYF.

This chain links TRBV18 with TRBJ2-3, with 10 bases lining up with TRBD2. The ends lost 0 bases at V and 5 bases at J; junction bases unmatched: 14. Germline V lookup: CDR1 KGHSH, CDR2 LQKENI. The CDR3 loop spans 19 amino acids. This CDR3 reads CASSPPVGRGLAIGDTQYF. The DNA of the CDR3 is TGTGCCAGCTCACCACCAGTTGGACGGGGACTAGCGATTGGAGATACGCAGTATTTT. The full variable domain, in which reference TRBV18 and TRBJ2-3 provide the parts outside the CDR3, is NAGVMQNPRHLVRRRGQEARLRCSPMKGHSHVYWYRQLPEEGLKFMVYLQKENIIDESGMPKERFSAEFPKEGPSILRIQQVVRGDSAAYFCASSPPVGRGLAIGDTQYFGPGTRLTVL.

The chain links TRBV27 to TRBJ2-1; 13 bases are a match to TRBD2. This CDR3 is 14 amino acids long. V was pared by 8 bases and J by 5 bases, with 3 bases of the junction left unmatched. The germline gives CDR1 MNHEY, CDR2 SMNVEV (reference sequence). CDR3 in amino acids: CASRTSGRNNEQFF. The CDR3 coding sequence is TGTGCCAGCCGGACTAGCGGGAGAAACAATGAGCAGTTCTTC.

The chain uses TRBV9 and TRBJ2-7, with 7 bases aligning to TRBD1. CDR3 length: 15 residues. Per the germline V gene, CDR1 is SGDLS and CDR2 is YYNGEE. The junction had 9 bases not matched to a gene; V was cut back by 6 bases and J by 0 bases. This chain's CDR3 is CASNKGGSSSYEQYF. CDR3 sequence (DNA): TGTGCCAGCAACAAAGGGGGCTCTAGCTCCTACGAGCAGTACTTC.